Listed below are T cell receptor beta chains from one sample, sequenced in a study of CD8+CD57+ T cells in acquired aplastic anemia. TCRdb ran MiXCR on the reads and lists one entry per CDR3 protein. The sample yields 150,000 or so distinct CDR3 sequences, 40% to 50% seen once. Sequenced: sorted CD4+, CD8+, or CD8+CD57+ T cells (not recorded which) from PBMCs. These TCRs come from a human donor with aplastic anemia. The CDR3 runs from the conserved cysteine through the conserved F or W. A D gene is named only where the DNA matches it firmly.

>TRBD2|TRBJ2-7|TRBV20-1
CSGTSGTREEQYF
>-|TRBJ2-1|TRBV7-2
CASSLAGRGNEQFF
>TRBD2|TRBJ2-7|TRBV25-1
CAGRIGTSGTYEQYF
>-|TRBJ2-7|TRBV20-1
CSAGSGPTYEQYF
>-|TRBJ2-1|TRBV19
CASSRASAYNEQFF
>-|TRBJ2-7|TRBV2
CASTRSQGLYEQYF
>TRBD1|TRBJ1-1|TRBV7-8
CASSLRTGGASSNTEAFF
>TRBD1|TRBJ2-7|TRBV2
CASSEAQGASEQYF
>-|TRBJ1-2|TRBV10-2
CASRPRGDGYGYTF
>TRBD1|TRBJ2-7|TRBV20-1
CSARDPRGQGVDEQYF